Each of the 5 T cell receptor beta chains below was sequenced from the same sample in a study of shared clonotypes between healthy human individuals. Profiling relied on immunoSEQ multiplex PCR, and the TCRdb table lists in-frame clones only, not all of them. The profile shows about 1.1 million clones, 75% to 85% of them singletons. The sample consisted of memory CD4+ T cells from PBMCs. The subset denotes: CD45RA-negative fraction. Every receptor here comes from a man aged 18-30 years in good health. Some clones in this sample may be carry-over from other donors' samples.

V usage is TRBV5-1 and J usage is TRBJ2-7; 7 bases match TRBD1. CDR1 is SGHRS and CDR2 is YFSETQ in the germline V gene. V shed 4 bases and J 2 bases; nucleotides not matched to a gene: 15. This CDR3 contains 17 residues. CDR3: CASSRGTALRQTYEQYF. CDR3 DNA sequence: TGCGCCAGCAGCCGTGGGACAGCCCTACGCCAGACCTACGAGCAGTACTTC. Variable domain in full (rest from reference TRBV5-1 and TRBJ2-7): KAGVTQTPRYLIKTRGQQVTLSCSPISGHRSVSWYQQTPGQGLQFLFEYFSETQRNKGNFPGRFSGRQFSNSRSEMNVSTLELGDSALYLCASSRGTALRQTYEQYFGPGTRLTVT.

A word on this clone: A far larger clone is just one base off, so this is likely a read error. The same CDR3 arises from other DNA sequences in this sample as well. The gene calls are TRBV7-9 and TRBJ1-3, with 9 bases aligning to TRBD1. CDR3 length: 15 residues. Per the germline V gene, CDR1 is SEHNR and CDR2 is FQNEAQ (reference sequence). CDR3 nucleotides: TGTGCCAGCAGCAAACAGGGGGCGTCTGGAAACACTATATATTTT. Residues: CASSKQGASGNTIYF.

The chain has TRBV19 and TRBJ2-2; TRBD1 or TRBD2 may be the D gene (6 bases each). CDR3 length: 16 amino acids. V lost 3 bases, J lost 8 bases, and 19 bases lay in between. Germline V gene sequence: CDR1 LNHDA, CDR2 SQIVND (reference sequence). In DNA, the CDR3 is TGTGCCAGTAGTATGGGAGGACAGCTACAAGGTGGGGAGCTGTTTTTT. It encodes CASSMGGQLQGGELFF.

This clone was picked up one time. The J gene is TRBJ1-1, the V gene TRBV29-1; no clear D. The V gene's germline CDR1 is SQVTM and CDR2 ANQGSEA. V lost 1 base to trimming and J lost 0 bases, with 30 bases between them. The CDR3 is 21 amino acids. The CDR3 loop reads CSVEVRNPTSRRYVVNTEAFF. CDR3 coding DNA: TGCAGCGTTGAAGTTCGAAACCCCACAAGTCGACGCTACGTCGTGAACACTGAAGCTTTCTTT. Using reference TRBV29-1 and TRBJ1-1 for the parts outside the CDR3, the full variable domain is SAVISQKPSRDICQRGTSLTIQCQVDSQVTMMFWYRQQPGQSLTLIATANQGSEATYESGFVIDKFPISRPNLTFSTLTVSNMSPEDSSIYLCSVEVRNPTSRRYVVNTEAFFGQGTRLTVV.

V and J are TRBV6-5 and TRBJ2-5; no clear D. Germline CDR1 and CDR2: MNHEY and SVGAGI. CDR3 length equals 13 residues. V lost 2 bases and J 7 bases, leaving 11 bases between the germline ends. The CDR3 sequence is CASSYRPSGTQYF. The CDR3 region has the DNA TGTGCCAGCAGTTACCGACCCTCCGGGACCCAGTACTTC.